This T cell receptor beta chain came from a study of long-term antiretroviral therapy in people with HIV. Comments on this clone: Its antigen is currently unknown.

At minimum, one pre-ART and two post-ART PBMC samples were obtained from each donor. Study-wide points: No data on ART adherence, viral resistance or therapy changes.

Researchers ran immunoSEQ v3.0 at survey level. Sequencing was intended to reach 40,000-50,000 T-cell genomes per sample. This table comes from immunoSEQ multiplex PCR, and its TCRdb copy is limited to in-frame clones, with some not included. The sample has tens of thousands of clones; approximately 91% are singletons. The CDR3 length is 16 residues. Germline V gene sequence: CDR1 SGHTA, CDR2 FQGNSA. V lost 4 bases to trimming and J lost 6 bases; unmatched junction nucleotides: 12. This TCR was recovered from a man aged 55-75 years with HIV. The chain joins TRBV7-2 to TRBJ2-3; TRBD2 agrees at 8 bases. Sequencing was performed on unsorted PBMCs, taken 0.6 years after starting antiretroviral therapy. The CDR3 nucleotides read TGTGCCAGCAGCTCCGGACGGCGGGGGGTCACGGATACGCAGTATTTT. Protein product: CASSSGRRGVTDTQYF. The full variable domain, completed using reference TRBV7-2 and TRBJ2-3, is GAGVSQSPSNKVTEKGKDVELRCDPISGHTALYWYRQSLGQGLEFLIYFQGNSAPDKSGLPSDRFSAERTGGSVSTLTIQRTQQEDSAVYLCASSSGRRGVTDTQYFGPGTRLTVL.